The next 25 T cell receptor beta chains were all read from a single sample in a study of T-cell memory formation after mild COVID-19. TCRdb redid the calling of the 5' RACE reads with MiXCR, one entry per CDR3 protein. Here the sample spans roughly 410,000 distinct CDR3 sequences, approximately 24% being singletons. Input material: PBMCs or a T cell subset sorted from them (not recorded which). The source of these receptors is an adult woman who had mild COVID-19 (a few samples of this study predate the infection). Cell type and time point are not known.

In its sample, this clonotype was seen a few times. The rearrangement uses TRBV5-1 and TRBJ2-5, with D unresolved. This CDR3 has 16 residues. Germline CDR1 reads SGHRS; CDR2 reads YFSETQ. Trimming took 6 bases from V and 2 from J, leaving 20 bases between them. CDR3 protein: CASKGSPRLTQETQYF. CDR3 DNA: TGCGCCAGCAAAGGTAGTCCGAGACTTACACAAGAGACCCAGTACTTC.

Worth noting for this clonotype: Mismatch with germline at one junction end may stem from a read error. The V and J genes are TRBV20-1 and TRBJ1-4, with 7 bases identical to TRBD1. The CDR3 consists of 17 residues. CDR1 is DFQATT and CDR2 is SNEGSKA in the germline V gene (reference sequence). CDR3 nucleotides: TGCAGTGCTAGAGACCACTCCGGTCATGTTAGGAACCGGGACAGACTTTTT. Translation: CSARDHSGHVRNRDRLF.

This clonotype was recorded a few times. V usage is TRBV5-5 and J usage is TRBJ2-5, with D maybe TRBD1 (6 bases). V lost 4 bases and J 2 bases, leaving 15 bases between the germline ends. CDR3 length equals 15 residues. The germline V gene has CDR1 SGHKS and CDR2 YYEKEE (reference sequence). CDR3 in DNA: TGTGCCAGCAGCCCACAGGGCCGCCCTCAAGAGACCCAGTACTTC. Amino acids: CASSPQGRPQETQYF.

CDR3 coding DNA: TGTGCCAGCAGTTACGACGCTAGCGGGAGTTTAGGCTCCTACAATGAGCAGTTCTTC. Protein product: CASSYDASGSLGSYNEQFF. This chain joins TRBV6-5 and TRBJ2-1; 10 positions match TRBD2. Germline CDR1 MNHEY, CDR2 SVGAGI. This CDR3 contains 19 residues. V trimming: 2 bases; J trimming: 0 bases; junction bases outside the gene matches: 10.

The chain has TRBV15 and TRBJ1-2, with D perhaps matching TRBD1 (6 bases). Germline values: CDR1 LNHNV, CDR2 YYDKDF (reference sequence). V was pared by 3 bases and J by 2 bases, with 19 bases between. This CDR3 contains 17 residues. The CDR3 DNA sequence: TGTGCCACCAGCAGCAGCGAAGGGGGGTACTACAACTATGGCTACACCTTC. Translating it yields CATSSSEGGYYNYGYTF.

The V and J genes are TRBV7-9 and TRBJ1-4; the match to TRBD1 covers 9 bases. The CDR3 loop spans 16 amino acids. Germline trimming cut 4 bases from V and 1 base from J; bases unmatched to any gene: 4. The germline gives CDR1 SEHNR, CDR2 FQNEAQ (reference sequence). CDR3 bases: TGTGCCAGCAGCTCCTTGGACAGGGGAACTAATGAAAAACTGTTTTTT. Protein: CASSSLDRGTNEKLFF.

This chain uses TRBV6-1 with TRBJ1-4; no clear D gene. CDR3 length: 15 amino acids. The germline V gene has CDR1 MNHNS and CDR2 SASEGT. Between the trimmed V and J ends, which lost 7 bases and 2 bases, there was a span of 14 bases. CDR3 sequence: CASTLGRGTNEKLFF. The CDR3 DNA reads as TGTGCCAGCACCCTTGGGCGTGGGACTAATGAAAAACTGTTTTTT.

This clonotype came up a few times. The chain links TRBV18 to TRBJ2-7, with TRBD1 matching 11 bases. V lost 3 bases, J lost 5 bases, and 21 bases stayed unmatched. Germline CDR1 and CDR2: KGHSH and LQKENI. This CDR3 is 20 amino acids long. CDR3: CASSPYPALFRDRGSHEQYF. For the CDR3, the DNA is TGTGCCAGCTCACCTTACCCCGCCCTCTTCCGGGACAGGGGGTCCCACGAGCAGTACTTC. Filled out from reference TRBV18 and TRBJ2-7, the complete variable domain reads NAGVMQNPRHLVRRRGQEARLRCSPMKGHSHVYWYRQLPEEGLKFMVYLQKENIIDESGMPKERFSAEFPKEGPSILRIQQVVRGDSAAYFCASSPYPALFRDRGSHEQYFGPGTRLTVT.

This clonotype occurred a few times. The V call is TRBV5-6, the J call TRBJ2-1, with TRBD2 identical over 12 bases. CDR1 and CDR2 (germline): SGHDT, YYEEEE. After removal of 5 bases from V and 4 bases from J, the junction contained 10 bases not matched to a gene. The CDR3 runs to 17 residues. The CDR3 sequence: CASSFRTSGVLYNEQFF. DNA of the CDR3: TGTGCCAGCAGTTTCCGGACTAGCGGGGTGTTATACAATGAGCAGTTCTTC. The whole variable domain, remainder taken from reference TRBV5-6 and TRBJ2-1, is DAGVTQSPTHLIKTRGQQVTLRCSPKSGHDTVSWYQQALGQGPQFIFQYYEEEERQRGNFPDRFSGHQFPNYSSELNVNALLLGDSALYLCASSFRTSGVLYNEQFFGPGTRLTVL.

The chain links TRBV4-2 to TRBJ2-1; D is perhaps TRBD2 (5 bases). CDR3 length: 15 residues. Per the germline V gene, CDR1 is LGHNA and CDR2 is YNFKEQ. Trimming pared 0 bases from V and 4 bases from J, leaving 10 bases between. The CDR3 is CASSQEEAEYNEQFF. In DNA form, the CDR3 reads TGTGCCAGCAGCCAAGAAGAAGCGGAGTACAATGAGCAGTTCTTC.

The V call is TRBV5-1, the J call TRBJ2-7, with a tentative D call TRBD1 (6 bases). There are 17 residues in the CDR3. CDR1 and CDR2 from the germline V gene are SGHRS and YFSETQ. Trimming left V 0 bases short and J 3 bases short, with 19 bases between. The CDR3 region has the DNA TGCGCCAGCAGCTTGGAGGTAAGGCAAAGGGGGATCTACGAGCAGTACTTC. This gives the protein CASSLEVRQRGIYEQYF. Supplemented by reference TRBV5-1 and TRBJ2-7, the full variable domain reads KAGVTQTPRYLIKTRGQQVTLSCSPISGHRSVSWYQQTPGQGLQFLFEYFSETQRNKGNFPGRFSGRQFSNSRSEMNVSTLELGDSALYLCASSLEVRQRGIYEQYFGPGTRLTVT.

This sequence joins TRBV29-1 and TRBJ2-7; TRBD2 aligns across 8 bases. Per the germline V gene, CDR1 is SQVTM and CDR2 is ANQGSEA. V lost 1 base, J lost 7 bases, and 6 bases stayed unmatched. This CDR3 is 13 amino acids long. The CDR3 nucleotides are TGCAGCGTTGAAGGGCTAGCGGGCCCGGAGCAGTACTTC. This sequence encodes CSVEGLAGPEQYF.

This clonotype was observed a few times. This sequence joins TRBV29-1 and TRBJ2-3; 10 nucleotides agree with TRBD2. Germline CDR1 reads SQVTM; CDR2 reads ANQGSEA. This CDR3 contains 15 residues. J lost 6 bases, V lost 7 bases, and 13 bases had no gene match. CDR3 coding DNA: TGCAGCGCCGCAAGGGCGACTAGCGGGTCGGATACGCAGTATTTT. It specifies CSAARATSGSDTQYF.

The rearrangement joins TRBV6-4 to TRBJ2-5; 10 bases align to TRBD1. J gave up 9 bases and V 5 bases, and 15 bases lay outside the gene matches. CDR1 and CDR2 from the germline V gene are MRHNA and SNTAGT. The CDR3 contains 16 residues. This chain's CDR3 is CASSKSRDRGTWAQYF. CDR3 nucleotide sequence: TGTGCCAGCAGTAAGAGCCGGGACAGGGGCACTTGGGCCCAGTACTTC.

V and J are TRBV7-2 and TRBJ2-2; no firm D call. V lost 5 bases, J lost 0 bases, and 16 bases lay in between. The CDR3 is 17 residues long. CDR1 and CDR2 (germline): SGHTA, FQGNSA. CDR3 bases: TGTGCCAGCAGCCCCCGCTCGACAAGTCCGAACACCGGGGAGCTGTTTTTT. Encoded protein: CASSPRSTSPNTGELFF.

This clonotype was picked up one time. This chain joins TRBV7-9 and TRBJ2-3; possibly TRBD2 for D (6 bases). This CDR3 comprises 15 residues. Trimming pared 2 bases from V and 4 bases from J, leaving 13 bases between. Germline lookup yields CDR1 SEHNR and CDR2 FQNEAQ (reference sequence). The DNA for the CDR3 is TGTGCCAGCAGCTTAAGCCGAGGAGGGGCAGATACGCAGTATTTT. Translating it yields CASSLSRGGADTQYF.

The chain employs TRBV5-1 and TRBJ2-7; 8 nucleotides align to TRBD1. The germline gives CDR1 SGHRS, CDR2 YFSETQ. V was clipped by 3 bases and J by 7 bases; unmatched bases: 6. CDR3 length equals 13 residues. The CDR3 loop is CASSSSRDREQYF. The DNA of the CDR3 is TGCGCCAGCAGCTCGTCCCGGGACAGGGAGCAGTACTTC.

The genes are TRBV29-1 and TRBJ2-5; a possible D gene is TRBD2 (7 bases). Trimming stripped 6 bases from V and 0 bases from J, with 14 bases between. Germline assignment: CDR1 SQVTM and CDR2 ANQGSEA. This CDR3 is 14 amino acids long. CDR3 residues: CSVWGGVYQETQYF. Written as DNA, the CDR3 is TGCAGCGTCTGGGGGGGCGTGTACCAAGAGACCCAGTACTTC.

The CDR3 spells CASSRRAAAQGVYEQFF. CDR3 in DNA: TGTGCCAGCAGCCGCAGGGCGGCGGCGCAGGGGGTTTATGAGCAGTTCTTC. The chain couples TRBV12-3 or TRBV12-4 to TRBJ2-1, with 7 bases fitting TRBD1. Trimming cost V 6 bases and J 8 bases; bases outside gene matches: 19. The CDR3 extends over 17 amino acids.

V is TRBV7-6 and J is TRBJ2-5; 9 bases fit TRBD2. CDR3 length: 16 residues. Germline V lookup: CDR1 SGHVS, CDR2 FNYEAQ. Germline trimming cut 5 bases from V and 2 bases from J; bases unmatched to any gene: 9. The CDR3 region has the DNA TGTGCCAGCAGCATCTGGACTAGCGCGCCTCAAGAGACCCAGTACTTC. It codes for CASSIWTSAPQETQYF.

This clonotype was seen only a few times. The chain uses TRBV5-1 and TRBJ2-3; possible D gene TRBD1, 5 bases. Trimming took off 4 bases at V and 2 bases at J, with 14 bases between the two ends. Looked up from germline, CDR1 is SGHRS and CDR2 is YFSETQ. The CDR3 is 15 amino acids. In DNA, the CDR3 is TGCGCCAGCAGCCGGTCAGGGTCCGCCACAGATACGCAGTATTTT. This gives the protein CASSRSGSATDTQYF.

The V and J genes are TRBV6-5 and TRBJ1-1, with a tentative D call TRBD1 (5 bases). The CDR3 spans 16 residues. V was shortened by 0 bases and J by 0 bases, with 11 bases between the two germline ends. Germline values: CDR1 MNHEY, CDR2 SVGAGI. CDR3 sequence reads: CASSYSDSSMNTEAFF. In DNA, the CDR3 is TGTGCCAGCAGTTACTCTGACAGCTCGATGAACACTGAAGCTTTCTTT.

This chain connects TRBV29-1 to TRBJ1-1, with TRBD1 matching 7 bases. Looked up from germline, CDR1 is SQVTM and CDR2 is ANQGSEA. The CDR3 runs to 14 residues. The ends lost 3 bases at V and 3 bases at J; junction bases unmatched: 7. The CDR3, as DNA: TGCAGCGTTGACGAACCGGGACAGTACACTGAAGCTTTCTTT. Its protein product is CSVDEPGQYTEAFF.

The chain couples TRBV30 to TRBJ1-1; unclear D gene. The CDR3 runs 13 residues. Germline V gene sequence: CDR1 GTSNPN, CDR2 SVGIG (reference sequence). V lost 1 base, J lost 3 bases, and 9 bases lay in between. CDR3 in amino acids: CAWSESGYTEAFF. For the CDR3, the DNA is TGTGCCTGGAGTGAAAGTGGGTACACTGAAGCTTTCTTT. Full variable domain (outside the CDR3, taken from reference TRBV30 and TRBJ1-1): SQTIHQWPATLVQPVGSPLSLECTVEGTSNPNLYWYRQAAGRGLQLLFYSVGIGQISSEVPQNLSASRPQDRQFILSSKKLLLSDSGFYLCAWSESGYTEAFFGQGTRLTVV.

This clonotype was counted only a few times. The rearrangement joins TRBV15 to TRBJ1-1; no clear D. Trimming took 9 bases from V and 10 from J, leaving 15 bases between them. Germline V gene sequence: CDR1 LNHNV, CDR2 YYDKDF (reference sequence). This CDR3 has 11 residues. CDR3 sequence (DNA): TGTGCCACGAGCCGGAAAAGCGCAGCTTTCTTT. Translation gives CATSRKSAAFF.